These 9 T cell receptor beta chains were all obtained from the same sample, sequenced in a study of siplizumab effects on memory and regulatory T cells. Sequencing used immunoSEQ multiplex PCR; TCRdb keeps in-frame clones, though not all of them. Among about 80,000 clones listed, approximately 95% were seen once. The specimen was CD8+ T cells sorted from blood. These receptors were collected from a human donor in good health.

The V call is TRBV19, the J call TRBJ1-1, with D possibly matching TRBD1 (5 bases). The CDR3 length is 12 residues. Germline values: CDR1 LNHDA, CDR2 SQIVND (reference sequence). V dropped 10 bases and J dropped 4 bases, with 13 bases sitting between them. Written as DNA, the CDR3 is TGTGCCACCCAGGAGGGGCCCACTGAAGCTTTCTTT. Its translation: CATQEGPTEAFF.

CDR3 sequence (DNA): TGTGCCAGCAGCGGCCAAAGTAGCGGGGCACCCGGGGAGCTGTTTTTT. Its translation is CASSGQSSGAPGELFF. The chain carries TRBV7-2 and TRBJ2-2; 8 positions agree with TRBD2. Germline assignment: CDR1 SGHTA and CDR2 FQGNSA. The V and J ends lost 5 bases and 6 bases, in that order; junction bases with no gene match: 11. The CDR3 runs to 16 residues.

V is TRBV28 and J is TRBJ2-1; 7 nucleotides line up with TRBD1. The CDR3 runs to 16 residues. Germline V gene data show CDR1 as MDHEN and CDR2 as SYDVKM. V dropped 6 bases and J dropped 0; count of bases not matched to a gene: 8. In DNA, the CDR3 is TGTGCCAGCAGCTGGACAGGATGGAGCTCCTACAATGAGCAGTTCTTC. It codes for CASSWTGWSSYNEQFF.

The chain combines TRBV15 with TRBJ2-5, with D possibly called TRBD1 or TRBD2 (5 bases each). This CDR3 has 14 residues. The germline CDR1 and CDR2 sequences are LNHNV and YYDKDF (reference sequence). V shed 5 bases and J shed 0 bases, with 10 bases lying between them. This CDR3 is CATSPPGHQETQYF. CDR3 bases: TGTGCCACCAGCCCCCCGGGACACCAAGAGACCCAGTACTTC.

This clone has just one count. The chain uses TRBV7-2 and TRBJ2-5; no firm D call. The germline V and J ends were trimmed by 1 base and 9 bases, with 9 bases remaining between them. Germline V gene lookup returns CDR1 SGHTA and CDR2 FQGNSA. The length of the CDR3 is 12 residues. The CDR3: CASSLDRPAQYF. In DNA, the CDR3 is TGTGCCAGCAGCTTAGATCGGCCGGCCCAGTACTTC.

The chain is built from TRBV4-2 and TRBJ1-3; possible D gene TRBD1, 5 bases. The CDR3 extends over 17 amino acids. Trimming removed 3 bases from V and 2 bases from J, with 17 bases in between. Looked up from germline, CDR1 is LGHNA and CDR2 is YNFKEQ. As DNA, the CDR3 is TGTGCCAGCAGCCAGGCCTGGGCAGGGATTGCTGGAAACACCATATATTTT. Amino acid sequence: CASSQAWAGIAGNTIYF.

This chain links TRBV7-9 with TRBJ1-1, with TRBD1 matching 11 bases. The CDR3 runs 17 residues. The V and J ends lost 4 bases and 2 bases, in that order; junction bases with no gene match: 9. Germline V gene data show CDR1 as SEHNR and CDR2 as FQNEAQ (reference sequence). This CDR3 reads CASSSPVGQGANTEAFF. DNA of the CDR3: TGTGCCAGCAGCTCACCCGTCGGACAGGGGGCCAACACTGAAGCTTTCTTT.

The chain couples TRBV5-1 to TRBJ1-2; D is ambiguous. The CDR3 length is 15 residues. The V end lost 2 bases, the J end lost 7 bases, and 18 bases lay between the germline ends. CDR1 and CDR2 (germline): SGHRS, YFSETQ. DNA for the CDR3: TGCGCCAGCAGCTTATCTCCGGCGGGTATGAGTGGCTACACCTTC. Translation gives CASSLSPAGMSGYTF.

CDR3 amino acids: CASSVAPVEREGTDTQYF. The CDR3 DNA reads TGTGCCAGCAGCGTAGCACCTGTTGAGCGGGAGGGCACAGATACGCAGTATTTT. The chain joins TRBV9 to TRBJ2-3, with TRBD2 identical over 9 bases. Per the germline V gene, CDR1 is SGDLS and CDR2 is YYNGEE. The CDR3 is 18 residues long. V shed 0 bases, J shed 1 base, and the junction held 9 bases outside the gene matches.